These T cell receptor beta chains were read from a single sample in a study of blood T cell repertoires in COVID-19. Here immunoSEQ multiplex PCR was the method, and the copy in TCRdb shows in-frame clones only, minus some. The sample carries 490,000 or so clones, 88% recorded once. The sample consisted of PBMCs or T cells enriched from blood (not recorded which). These receptors were collected from a woman aged 60-70 years who had recovered from COVID-19. CDR3s include the opening cysteine and the closing phenylalanine or tryptophan. The D gene is left open where the match is weak. Clone sizes are given selectively: once, few, many, or a class where the clone is expanded.

>TRBV12-3/TRBV12-4|11|TRBJ2-1|.|.
TGTGCCAGCAGAAACATTGATGAGCAGTTCTTC
CASRNIDEQFF
>TRBV6-1|15|TRBJ1-4|.|.
TGTGCCAGCAGTGAAGCAGAGGGAGGTGTGGAAAAACTGTTTTTT
CASSEAEGGVEKLFF
>TRBV7-9|13|TRBJ1-2|.|.
TGTGCCAGCACCCCCGGAGCTAACTATGGCTACACCTTC
CASTPGANYGYTF
>TRBV18|14|TRBJ1-4|TRBD1|.
TGTGCCAGCTCAGAGGGGGCGGCTAATGAAAAACTGTTTTTT
CASSEGAANEKLFF
>TRBV4-1|17|TRBJ1-3|.|few
TGCGCCAGCAGCCAAGACTTCAGGAAGAGCTCTGGAAACACCATATATTTT
CASSQDFRKSSGNTIYF
>TRBV7-9|14|TRBJ1-4|.|few
TGTGCCAGCAGCTTATCCTCTACTAATGAAAAACTGTTTTTT
CASSLSSTNEKLFF
>TRBV10-3|13|TRBJ2-1|.|.
TGTGCCGGGGGGGGGCCCTCCTACAATGAGCAGTTCTTC
CAGGGPSYNEQFF
>TRBV5-1|15|TRBJ2-2|TRBD1|once
TGCGCCAGCAGCGCCGGGACAGAAGGCACCGGGGAGCTGTTTTTT
CASSAGTEGTGELFF
>TRBV24-1|14|TRBJ1-2|.|.
TGTGCCACCAGTGACGGGAACCAACCCTATGGCTACACCTTC
CATSDGNQPYGYTF
>TRBV10-2|14|TRBJ2-5|.|.
TGCGCCAGCAGTGGTGGGGGGGCCGGGAAGACCCAGTACTTC
CASSGGGAGKTQYF
>TRBV7-2|14|TRBJ1-5|.|.
TGTGCCAGCAGCTGGGACTTTGGAAATCAGCCCCAGCATTTT
CASSWDFGNQPQHF
>TRBV27|15|TRBJ2-1|TRBD1|.
TGTGCCAGCAGTCCCGGGACAGGGGGGAGGGCTGAGCAGTTCTTC
CASSPGTGGRAEQFF
>TRBV6-1|18|TRBJ1-1|TRBD1|once
TGTGCCAGCAGTGCCGCCGGGACAGGGGTCTGGAGGAACACTGAAGCTTTCTTT
CASSAAGTGVWRNTEAFF
>TRBV10-3|15|TRBJ1-2|TRBD1|.
TGTGCCATCAGTGAGGAGGACAGGGGTTGGTATGGCTACACCTTC
CAISEEDRGWYGYTF
>TRBV5-1|14|TRBJ2-3|TRBD1|.
TGCGCCAGCCGCCCTCCCAGGGGGACAGATACGCAGTATTTT
CASRPPRGTDTQYF